The following is a TCR beta chain sequence with its context. Assay: immunoSEQ multiplex PCR; the TCRdb copy retains only in-frame clones and omits some. The table has 250,000 to 350,000 clones, about 93% seen once. V was shortened by 3 bases and J by 7 bases, with 9 bases between the two germline ends. This CDR3 contains 12 residues. CDR1 is MDHEN, CDR2 SYDVKM, per germline. The data derive from a study of blood T cell repertoires in COVID-19. Across the whole study: T cells, B-cell-depleted T cells, or PBMCs supplied cDNA or gDNA.

This clonotype originated in a woman aged 25 to 39 with COVID-19, enrolled during active disease. The sequencing input was peripheral blood. This chain uses TRBV28 with TRBJ1-2; tentative D call: TRBD1 (6 bases). In DNA, the CDR3 is TGTGCCAGCAGTTTGGGGGCACCTGGCTACACCTTC. It encodes CASSLGAPGYTF.